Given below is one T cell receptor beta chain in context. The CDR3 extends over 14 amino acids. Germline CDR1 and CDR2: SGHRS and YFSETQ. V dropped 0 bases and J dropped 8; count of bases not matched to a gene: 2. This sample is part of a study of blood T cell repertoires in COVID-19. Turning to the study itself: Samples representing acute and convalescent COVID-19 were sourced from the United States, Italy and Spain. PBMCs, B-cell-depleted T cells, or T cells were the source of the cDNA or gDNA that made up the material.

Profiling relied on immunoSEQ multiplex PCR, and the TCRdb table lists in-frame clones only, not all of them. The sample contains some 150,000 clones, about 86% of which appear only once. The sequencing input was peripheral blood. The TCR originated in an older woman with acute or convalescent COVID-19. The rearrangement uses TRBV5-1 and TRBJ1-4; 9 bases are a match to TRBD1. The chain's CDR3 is CASSLEQGAEKLFF. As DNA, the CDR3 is TGCGCCAGCAGCTTGGAACAGGGGGCGGAAAAACTGTTTTTT.